Following are 4 T cell receptor beta chains from one sample sequenced in a study of PD-1 blockade in classical Hodgkin lymphoma. Some clones are missing from TCRdb's copy, which holds only in-frame ones; the method was immunoSEQ multiplex PCR. The data contain 50,000 or so clones, nearly 90% of them seen just once; the ten biggest clones take up about 14%. Regarding time point: cycle 4 day 1 (C4D1), after 6 weeks of nivolumab. In every patient, relapse followed autologous stem cell transplantation, while exposure to brentuximab vedotin differed. The sequencing used peripheral blood mononuclear cells (PBMCs), collected before the fourth cycle of nivolumab. The receptors come from a human donor with classical Hodgkin lymphoma.

The J gene is TRBJ1-3, the V gene TRBV6-5; no reliable D call. Germline V gene sequence: CDR1 MNHEY, CDR2 SVGAGI. V dropped 4 bases and J dropped 4 bases, with 5 bases sitting between them. The CDR3 has 12 amino acids. The CDR3 nucleotides read TGTGCCAGCAGTTCCTACGGAAACACCATATATTTT. Amino acids: CASSSYGNTIYF.

This chain links TRBV21-1 with TRBJ2-1; the table's D call TRBD2 went unverified against the DNA. TRBV21-1 is recorded as a pseudogene. The CDR3 has 23 amino acids. The CDR3 loop is CASSKALCGNRASGRSSYNEQFF. CDR3 nucleotides: TGTGCCAGCAGCAAAGCGCTTTGTGGGAATCGGGCTAGCGGGAGAAGCTCCTACAATGAGCAGTTCTTC.

The gene calls are TRBV6-1 and TRBJ2-5; no reliable D call. The CDR3 has 13 residues. V lost 3 bases and J lost 4, with 9 bases in between. Germline CDR1 and CDR2: MNHNS and SASEGT. This chain's CDR3 is CASSDYLGETQYF. CDR3 bases: TGTGCCAGCAGTGACTACCTAGGAGAGACCCAGTACTTC.

The gene calls are TRBV4-1 and TRBJ2-7, with D possibly TRBD2 on 6 matching bases. Germline CDR1 and CDR2: MGHRA and YSYEKL. CDR3 size: 14 residues. The V end lost 0 bases, the J end lost 7 bases, and 13 bases lay between the germline ends. CDR3 residues: CASSQEAGPREQYF. CDR3 nucleotides: TGCGCCAGCAGCCAAGAGGCGGGACCACGGGAGCAGTACTTC.